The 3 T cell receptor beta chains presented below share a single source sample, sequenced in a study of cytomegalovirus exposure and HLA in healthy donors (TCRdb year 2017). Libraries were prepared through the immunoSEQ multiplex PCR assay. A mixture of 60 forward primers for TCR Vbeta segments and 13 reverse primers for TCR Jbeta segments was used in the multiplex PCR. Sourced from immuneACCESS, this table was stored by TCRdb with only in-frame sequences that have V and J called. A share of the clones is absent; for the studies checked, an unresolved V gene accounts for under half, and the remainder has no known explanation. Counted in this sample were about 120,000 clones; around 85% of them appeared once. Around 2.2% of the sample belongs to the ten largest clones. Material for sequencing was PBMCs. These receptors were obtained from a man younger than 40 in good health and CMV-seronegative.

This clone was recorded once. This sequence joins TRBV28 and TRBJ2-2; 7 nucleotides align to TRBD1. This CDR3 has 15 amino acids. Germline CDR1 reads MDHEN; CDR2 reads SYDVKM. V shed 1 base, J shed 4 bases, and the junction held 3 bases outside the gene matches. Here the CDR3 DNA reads TGTGCCAGCAGTTTATCGGACAGGACCACCGGGGAGCTGTTTTTT. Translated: CASSLSDRTTGELFF.

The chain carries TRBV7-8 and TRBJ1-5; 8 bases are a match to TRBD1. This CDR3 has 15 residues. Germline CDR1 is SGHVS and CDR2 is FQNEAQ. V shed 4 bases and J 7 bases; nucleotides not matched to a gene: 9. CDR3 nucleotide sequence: TGTGCCAGCAGCTCAAATCAGGGGGCGGGACAGCCCCAGCATTTT. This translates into CASSSNQGAGQPQHF.

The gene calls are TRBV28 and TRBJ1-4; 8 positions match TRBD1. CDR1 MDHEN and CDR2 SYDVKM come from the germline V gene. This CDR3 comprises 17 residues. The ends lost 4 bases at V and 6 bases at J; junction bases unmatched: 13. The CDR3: CASSSIVWTGIHEKLFF. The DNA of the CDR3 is TGTGCCAGCAGTTCCATTGTCTGGACAGGGATACATGAAAAACTGTTTTTT.